These 27 T cell receptor beta chains came from one sample sequenced in a study of T cells after yellow fever vaccination. One entry per CDR3 protein results from TCRdb running MiXCR on the 5' RACE reads. The data hold 620,000 or so distinct CDR3 sequences, with about a sixth observed a single time. Source: PBMCs, taken roughly 5 days after the first yellow fever vaccination. The receptor source for this set is a man aged 18 to 29 who received the YFV17D yellow fever vaccine.

The rearrangement uses TRBV20-1 and TRBJ1-2; D is undetermined. Germline V CDR1 and CDR2: DFQATT, SNEGSKA (reference sequence). V was trimmed by 3 bases and J by 4 bases, leaving 9 bases between them. The CDR3 runs 12 residues. The CDR3, as DNA: TGCAGTGCTAGCCCAGGCCTCTATGGCTACACCTTC. It encodes CSASPGLYGYTF.

This clonotype was counted a few times. The rearrangement uses TRBV5-5 and TRBJ2-1, with D unresolved. This CDR3 spans 15 amino acids. CDR1 and CDR2 from the germline V gene are SGHKS and YYEKEE (reference sequence). V lost 2 bases, J lost 4 bases, and 13 bases lay in between. CDR3 nucleotides: TGTGCCAGCAGCTTAGGAGTGAGCCTATACAATGAGCAGTTCTTC. Amino acids: CASSLGVSLYNEQFF.

This clonotype has only one observation. The J gene is TRBJ1-1, the V gene TRBV7-2; 9 bases are shared with TRBD1. The CDR3 has 13 amino acids. The trim removed 4 bases at V and 11 bases at J, leaving 8 bases unmatched. The germline CDR1 and CDR2 sequences are SGHTA and FQGNSA. The CDR3 DNA reads as TGTGCCAGCAGCTGGGGAAGACAGGGGGTGGCTTTCTTT. Translating it yields CASSWGRQGVAFF. Full variable domain (rest looked up from reference TRBV7-2 and TRBJ1-1): GAGVSQSPSNKVTEKGKDVELRCDPISGHTALYWYRQSLGQGLEFLIYFQGNSAPDKSGLPSDRFSAERTGGSVSTLTIQRTQQEDSAVYLCASSWGRQGVAFFGQGTRLTVV.

For this clonotype: At one boundary the junction diverges from the germline segment, which might be a read error. The rearrangement links TRBV5-4 to TRBJ2-6; the match to TRBD1 covers 7 bases. CDR3 length: 17 amino acids. CDR1 and CDR2 from the germline V gene are SGHNT and YYREEE (reference sequence). CDR3 sequence (DNA): TGTGCCAGCAGCTGGGGACAGCTGAGCTCTGGGGCCAACGTCCAGACTTTC. The encoded protein is CASSWGQLSSGANVQTF.

A few counts support this clonotype. The chain combines TRBV6-6 with TRBJ1-1, with D unresolved. V was trimmed by 6 bases and J by 6 bases, leaving 5 bases between them. Germline V gene data show CDR1 as MNHNY and CDR2 as SVGAGI (reference sequence). This CDR3 comprises 10 residues. DNA of the CDR3: TGTGCCAGCAGCGCATCTGAAGCTTTCTTT. This encodes CASSASEAFF.

The chain joins TRBV7-9 to TRBJ1-2; TRBD1 matches 7 bases. Per germline, CDR1 SEHNR and CDR2 FQNEAQ (reference sequence). This CDR3 has 12 residues. The J segment lost 7 bases and the V segment lost 8 bases, leaving 7 bases of the junction unmatched. The chain's CDR3 is CASGQTGLGYTF. CDR3 sequence (DNA): TGTGCCAGCGGTCAGACAGGGCTTGGCTACACCTTC.

The chain links TRBV12-5 to TRBJ1-1, with D hard to call. This CDR3 has 14 residues. Germline CDR1 reads LGHNT; CDR2 reads FRNRAP. V lost 1 base to trimming and J lost 1 base, with 7 bases between them. CDR3 nucleotides: TGTGCTAGTGGTTTGGGGGGTGGGAACACTGAAGCTTTCTTT. Encoded protein: CASGLGGGNTEAFF.

This clonotype has more than one count but fewer than ten. V is TRBV5-4 and J is TRBJ2-1, with 7 bases fitting TRBD2. The ends lost 3 bases at V and 4 bases at J; junction bases unmatched: 10. The CDR3 length is 16 residues. CDR1 SGHNT and CDR2 YYREEE come from the germline V gene (reference sequence). The CDR3 DNA reads as TGTGCCAGCAGCTCCGCGGCGCGGGGGACTTACAATGAGCAGTTCTTC. Protein product: CASSSAARGTYNEQFF. Based on the CDR3 plus reference TRBV5-4 and TRBJ2-1, the full variable domain is ETGVTQSPTHLIKTRGQQVTLRCSSQSGHNTVSWYQQALGQGPQFIFQYYREEENGRGNFPPRFSGLQFPNYSSELNVNALELDDSALYLCASSSAARGTYNEQFFGPGTRLTVL.

The table lists this clonotype with a few counts. V usage is TRBV5-6 and J usage is TRBJ1-2, with 7 bases identical to TRBD1. The CDR3 is made up of 15 amino acids. Trimming at V came to 1 base and at J to 8 bases, leaving 11 bases not matched to a gene. The germline V gene encodes CDR1 SGHDT and CDR2 YYEEEE. CDR3 region: CASSLPPGGPGGYTF. The CDR3 DNA follows: TGTGCCAGCAGCTTGCCGCCAGGGGGACCTGGGGGCTACACCTTC. The variable domain in full, completed from reference TRBV5-6 and TRBJ1-2, reads DAGVTQSPTHLIKTRGQQVTLRCSPKSGHDTVSWYQQALGQGPQFIFQYYEEEERQRGNFPDRFSGHQFPNYSSELNVNALLLGDSALYLCASSLPPGGPGGYTFGSGTRLTVV.

The table lists this clonotype with a few counts. The CDR3 DNA is TGTGCCAGTAGTAAGGGCGGGTACGAGCAGTACTTC. This codes for CASSKGGYEQYF. The gene calls are TRBV19 and TRBJ2-7; a possible D gene is TRBD2 (5 bases). Germline V gene data show CDR1 as LNHDA and CDR2 as SQIVND (reference sequence). The CDR3 covers 12 residues. Trimming took off 4 bases at V and 4 bases at J, with 8 bases between the two ends.

This chain uses TRBV20-1 with TRBJ1-2; weak D call: TRBD1 (5 bases). Germline V lookup: CDR1 DFQATT, CDR2 SNEGSKA (reference sequence). V shed 6 bases and J shed 8 bases, with 22 bases lying between them. The CDR3 length is 14 residues. CDR3 amino acids: CSADLQEPRGGYTF. Here the CDR3 DNA reads TGCAGTGCGGATTTACAGGAACCCCGAGGAGGCTACACCTTC.

This clonotype came up a few times. V gene TRBV4-3 combines with J gene TRBJ2-4, with 12 bases aligning to TRBD2. CDR3 length: 19 residues. V was clipped by 0 bases and J by 0 bases; unmatched bases: 6. Germline CDR1 is LGHNA and CDR2 is YSLEER. CDR3 coding DNA: TGCGCCAGCAGCCAAGATTGGGCTAGCGGGGGGGTAGCCAAAAACATTCAGTACTTC. Translated: CASSQDWASGGVAKNIQYF.

The gene calls are TRBV28 and TRBJ2-1; 9 bases match TRBD1. This CDR3 is 16 amino acids long. Trimming at V came to 6 bases and at J to 5 bases, leaving 11 bases not matched to a gene. Germline V CDR1 and CDR2: MDHEN, SYDVKM. The CDR3 sequence: CASSRNPGQGHNEQFF. The CDR3 region has the DNA TGTGCCAGCAGCCGGAACCCGGGACAGGGCCACAATGAGCAGTTCTTC.

This clonotype appeared many times. The J gene is TRBJ2-3, the V gene TRBV10-2; TRBD2 matches at 9 bases. The V segment lost 8 bases and the J segment 4 bases; nucleotides outside the gene matches: 1. This CDR3 has 12 amino acids. Germline CDR1 reads WSHSY; CDR2 reads SAAADI. The CDR3 sequence is CASSSGADTQYF. DNA for the CDR3: TGCGCCAGCTCTAGCGGGGCAGATACGCAGTATTTT.

The sample holds a few counts of this clonotype. The V gene is TRBV3-1, the J gene TRBJ1-1; D is perhaps TRBD1 (5 bases). This CDR3 region has 15 residues. The V gene lost 4 bases and the J gene lost 1 base, with 13 bases spanning the gap. Germline V CDR1 and CDR2: LGHDT, YNNKEL (reference sequence). The CDR3 here is CASSPPYGGNTEAFF. For the CDR3, the DNA is TGTGCCAGCAGCCCCCCCTACGGGGGGAACACTGAAGCTTTCTTT. Drawing the rest from reference TRBV3-1 and TRBJ1-1, the complete variable domain is DTAVSQTPKYLVTQMGNDKSIKCEQNLGHDTMYWYKQDSKKFLKIMFSYNNKELIINETVPNRFSPKSPDKAHLNLHINSLELGDSAVYFCASSPPYGGNTEAFFGQGTRLTVV.

This clonotype has just a few counts. The CDR3 DNA reads as TGTGCCAGCAGCCTAGGGACAGGGTGGCTTCAAGAGACCCAGTACTTC. Translated: CASSLGTGWLQETQYF. This chain joins TRBV7-2 and TRBJ2-5, with 9 bases that match TRBD1. V lost 5 bases, J lost 2 bases, and 9 bases stayed unmatched. Germline CDR1 reads SGHTA; CDR2 reads FQGNSA. The CDR3 has 16 residues. Full variable domain (remainder filled in from reference TRBV7-2 and TRBJ2-5): GAGVSQSPSNKVTEKGKDVELRCDPISGHTALYWYRQSLGQGLEFLIYFQGNSAPDKSGLPSDRFSAERTGGSVSTLTIQRTQQEDSAVYLCASSLGTGWLQETQYFGPGTRLLVL.

The genes are TRBV20-1 and TRBJ1-2; D perhaps matches TRBD1 (5 bases). V was clipped by 3 bases and J by 2 bases, with 13 bases between them. The CDR3 length is 14 residues. CDR1 and CDR2 (germline): DFQATT, SNEGSKA (reference sequence). DNA of the CDR3: TGCAGTGCTAGTCGTCCGGGGGACAACTATGGCTACACCTTC. Encoded protein: CSASRPGDNYGYTF.

The rearrangement links TRBV5-4 to TRBJ2-3; unclear D gene. The CDR3 totals 15 residues. V was shortened by 0 bases and J by 1 base, with 9 bases between the two germline ends. In germline, CDR1 is SGHNT, CDR2 YYREEE (reference sequence). The CDR3 DNA sequence: TGTGCCAGCAGCTTGGATCCGACCGGCACAGATACGCAGTATTTT. It is translated as CASSLDPTGTDTQYF.

This sequence joins TRBV28 and TRBJ2-7; no clear D gene. Germline CDR1 and CDR2: MDHEN and SYDVKM. The V end lost 4 bases, the J end lost 6 bases, and 13 bases lay between the germline ends. The CDR3 totals 13 residues. The CDR3 reads CASSSSDVPEQYV. The CDR3 DNA reads TGTGCCAGCAGTTCCTCGGACGTTCCCGAGCAGTACGTC.

This chain joins TRBV7-9 and TRBJ1-2, with D maybe TRBD1 (6 bases). Trimming left V 6 bases short and J 7 bases short, with 15 bases between. The germline V gene encodes CDR1 SEHNR and CDR2 FQNEAQ (reference sequence). This CDR3 has 13 amino acids. The CDR3 here is CASSPQLGAGYTF. The CDR3 coding sequence is TGTGCCAGCAGTCCACAGCTGGGGGCTGGCTACACCTTC.

This clonotype was seen at least ten times. The rearrangement joins TRBV28 to TRBJ2-2; 8 bases align to TRBD2. V was clipped by 8 bases and J by 4 bases; unmatched bases: 3. Germline CDR1 is MDHEN and CDR2 is SYDVKM. The CDR3 is 13 residues long. The DNA for the CDR3 is TGTGCCAGCCGAAGCGGGGGCACCGGGGAGCTGTTTTTT. Its translation: CASRSGGTGELFF.

This clonotype turned up a few times. The J gene is TRBJ1-1, the V gene TRBV7-2; a weak D match, TRBD1 (5 bases). The germline V and J ends were trimmed by 5 bases and 0 bases, with 10 bases remaining between them. In germline, CDR1 is SGHTA, CDR2 FQGNSA. The CDR3 has 14 residues. CDR3 coding DNA: TGTGCCAGCAGCCCTACGACAGTGAACACTGAAGCTTTCTTT. Translating gives CASSPTTVNTEAFF.

The chain couples TRBV5-1 to TRBJ2-3; maybe TRBD1 (8 bases). Germline CDR1 SGHRS, CDR2 YFSETQ. The V and J ends lost 4 bases and 2 bases respectively, with 17 bases between them. CDR3 length: 16 residues. The CDR3 nucleotides read TGCGCCAGCAGCCCCTGGGAGGGACAGGACACAGATACGCAGTATTTT. The encoded protein is CASSPWEGQDTDTQYF. The variable domain in full, with the rest retrieved from reference TRBV5-1 and TRBJ2-3, is KAGVTQTPRYLIKTRGQQVTLSCSPISGHRSVSWYQQTPGQGLQFLFEYFSETQRNKGNFPGRFSGRQFSNSRSEMNVSTLELGDSALYLCASSPWEGQDTDTQYFGPGTRLTVL.

V gene TRBV6-5 combines with J gene TRBJ1-2; D is unresolved. The V end lost 0 bases, the J end lost 3 bases, and 17 bases lay between the germline ends. Germline CDR1 reads MNHEY; CDR2 reads SVGAGI. CDR3 length: 17 residues. Written as DNA, the CDR3 is TGTGCCAGCAGTTACTCGACTTTAACAGTGACTGACTATGGCTACACCTTC. Translated, it gives CASSYSTLTVTDYGYTF.

The J gene is TRBJ1-5, the V gene TRBV6-2 or TRBV6-3, with D possibly matching TRBD1 (5 bases). There are 18 residues in the CDR3. CDR1 is MNHEY, CDR2 SVGEGT, per germline. The V and J ends lost 7 bases and 7 bases respectively, with 29 bases between them. In nucleotides, the CDR3 is TGTGCCAGCACTCTCGCCCCTTACCGGCAGGGACGGAACCAGCCCCAGCATTTT. Translating it yields CASTLAPYRQGRNQPQHF.

As DNA, the CDR3 is TGTGCCAGCAGTTACTCGACGGGACAGGGGGTAGATACGCAGTATTTT. The encoded protein is CASSYSTGQGVDTQYF. The chain joins TRBV6-5 to TRBJ2-3, with TRBD1 identical over 11 bases. The junction had 4 bases not matched to a gene; V was cut back by 0 bases and J by 5 bases. This CDR3 comprises 16 residues. Per germline, CDR1 MNHEY and CDR2 SVGAGI.

The rearrangement links TRBV29-1 to TRBJ1-2; D not certain. Germline CDR1 reads SQVTM; CDR2 reads ANQGSEA. The CDR3 consists of 11 residues. Trimming shortened V by 6 bases and J by 3 bases, and 8 bases separated the two germline ends. The CDR3, as DNA: TGCAGCGTAACGGGGTACTATGGCTACACCTTC. Residues: CSVTGYYGYTF.